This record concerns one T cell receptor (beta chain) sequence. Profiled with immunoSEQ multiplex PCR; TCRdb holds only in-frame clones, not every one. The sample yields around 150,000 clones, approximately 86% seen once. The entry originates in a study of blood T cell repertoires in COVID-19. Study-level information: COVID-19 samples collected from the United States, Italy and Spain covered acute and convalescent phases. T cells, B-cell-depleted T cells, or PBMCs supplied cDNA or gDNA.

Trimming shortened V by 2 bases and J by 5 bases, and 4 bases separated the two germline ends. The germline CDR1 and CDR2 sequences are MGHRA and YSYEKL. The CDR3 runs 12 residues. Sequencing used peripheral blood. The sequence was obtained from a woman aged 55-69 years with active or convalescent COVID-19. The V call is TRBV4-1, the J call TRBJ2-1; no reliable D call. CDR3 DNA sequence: TGCGCCAGCAGCCAACCAAACAATGAGCAGTTCTTC. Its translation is CASSQPNNEQFF.